Each of the 2 T cell receptor beta chains below was sequenced from the same sample in a study of T cells in Graves' hyperthyroidism and ophthalmopathy. TCR beta CDR3 sequences were amplified from RNA transcripts. Primed by the HTBI set, a first-round RT-PCR was run on the TCR CDR3. TCRdb itself ran the multiplex PCR reads through MiXCR, one entry per CDR3 protein. Of some 760,000 distinct CDR3 sequences listed, 12% to 15% were seen once; the top ten hold roughly 10%. Sequences were obtained from blood. The receptor set was obtained from a woman aged 18-29 years with Graves' hyperthyroidism.

The V gene is TRBV5-8, the J gene TRBJ2-7; unclear D gene. Germline lookup yields CDR1 SGHTS and CDR2 YDEGEE. V was clipped by 7 bases and J by 1 base, with 12 bases between them. CDR3 size: 13 residues. CDR3 sequence reads: CASSQFRSYEQYF. The CDR3 DNA sequence: TGTGCCAGCTCTCAATTCCGGTCCTACGAGCAGTACTTC.

This clonotype was found a few times. The chain links TRBV18 to TRBJ2-7; 9 bases are a match to TRBD1. Germline-derived CDR1 and CDR2 are KGHSH and LQKENI. V was clipped by 5 bases and J by 0 bases; unmatched bases: 8. This CDR3 spans 16 amino acids. Here the CDR3 reads CASSFSAGQGSYEQYF. CDR3 in DNA: TGTGCCAGCTCATTTTCGGCGGGACAGGGCTCCTACGAGCAGTACTTC.